The source of this T cell receptor beta chain is a study of cytomegalovirus exposure and HLA in healthy donors. On the study more broadly: The 120 validation repertoires were produced on the same platform as the 720 or so repertoires of the first cohort. This was reported in a later analysis. Findings and limits, study-wide: Subsequent analysis of the roughly 120 validation repertoires found a tendency for first-cohort TCR clusters to co-occur. According to the study, 150 to 200 TCR beta chains were cytomegalovirus-associated. Rarity characterized most TCR sequences, yet some public TCRs appeared in many donors.

Germline V CDR1 and CDR2: LGHNA, YSLEER. CDR3 length equals 13 residues. Trimming removed 2 bases at V and 2 bases at J, with 7 bases between. This clone was recorded only once. Its specificity is unknown. Assay: immunoSEQ multiplex PCR; the TCRdb copy retains only in-frame clones and omits some. The table lists 250,000 to 400,000 clones, approximately 91% of them singletons. The chain has TRBV4-3 and TRBJ2-7, with D possibly being TRBD2 (5 bases). The TCR originated in a man aged 25 to 40 in good health and CMV-seronegative. Sequencing was done on a sample of PBMCs. Here the CDR3 DNA reads TGCGCCAGCAGCCAAACTAGAGCCTACGAGCAGTACTTC. Translation gives CASSQTRAYEQYF.